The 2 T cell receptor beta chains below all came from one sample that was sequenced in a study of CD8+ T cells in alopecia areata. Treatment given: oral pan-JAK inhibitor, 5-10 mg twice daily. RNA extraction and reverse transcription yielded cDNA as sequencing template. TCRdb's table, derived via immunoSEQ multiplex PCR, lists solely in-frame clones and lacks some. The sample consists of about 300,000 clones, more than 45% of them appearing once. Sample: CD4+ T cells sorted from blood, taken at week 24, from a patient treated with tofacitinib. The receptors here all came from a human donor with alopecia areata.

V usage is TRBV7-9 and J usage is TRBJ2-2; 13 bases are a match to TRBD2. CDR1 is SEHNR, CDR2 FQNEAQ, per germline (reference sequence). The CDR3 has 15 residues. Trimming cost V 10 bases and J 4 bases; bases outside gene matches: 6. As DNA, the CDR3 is TGTGCCACCGCGACTAGCGGGGGGAGCACCGGGGAGCTGTTTTTT. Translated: CATATSGGSTGELFF. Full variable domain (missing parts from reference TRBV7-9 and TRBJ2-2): DTGVSQNPRHKITKRGQNVTFRCDPISEHNRLYWYRQTLGQGPEFLTYFQNEAQLEKSRLLSDRFSAERPKGSFSTLEIQRTEQGDSAMYLCATATSGGSTGELFFGEGSRLTVL.

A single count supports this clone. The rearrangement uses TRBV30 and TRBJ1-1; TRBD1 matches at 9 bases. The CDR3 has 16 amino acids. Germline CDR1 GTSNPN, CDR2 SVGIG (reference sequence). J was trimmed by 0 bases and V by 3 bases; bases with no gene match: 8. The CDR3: CAWRGGQGILNTEAFF. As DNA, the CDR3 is TGTGCCTGGAGGGGGGGACAGGGAATTTTGAACACTGAAGCTTTCTTT.